A single sample gave rise to the 9 T cell receptor beta chains below, sequenced in a study of blood T cell repertoires in COVID-19. Here immunoSEQ multiplex PCR was the method, and the copy in TCRdb shows in-frame clones only, minus some. The data hold a few hundred thousand clones, with roughly 80% observed a single time. Sequencing input: peripheral blood. These receptors came from an elderly man with acute or convalescent COVID-19.

The chain carries TRBV29-1 and TRBJ1-4; D gene uncertain. This CDR3 region has 13 residues. V gave up 3 bases and J gave up 8 bases, with 13 bases separating them. CDR1 is SQVTM, CDR2 ANQGSEA, per germline. CDR3 DNA: TGCAGCGTTGAGAGTCCGGTACTAGAAAAACTGTTTTTT. Its translation is CSVESPVLEKLFF.

The V call is TRBV5-6, the J call TRBJ1-2; 8 nucleotides agree with TRBD1. Per the germline V gene, CDR1 is SGHDT and CDR2 is YYEEEE. Unmatched junction bases numbered 11, after V lost 5 bases and J lost 8 bases. This CDR3 has 14 residues. The CDR3 protein is CASSLGTGHMGYTF. The DNA of the CDR3 is TGTGCCAGCAGTCTGGGGACAGGACATATGGGCTACACCTTC.

The genes are TRBV5-1 and TRBJ2-1; TRBD2 matches at 11 bases. The junction had 7 bases not matched to a gene; V was cut back by 2 bases and J by 6 bases. The CDR3 is 16 residues long. Germline V gene sequence: CDR1 SGHRS, CDR2 YFSETQ. For the CDR3, the DNA is TGCGCCAGCAGCTTCTCAGGGACTAGCGGAACCAATGAGCAGTTCTTC. It translates to CASSFSGTSGTNEQFF.

J is TRBJ1-3 and V is TRBV9; D gene uncertain. Germline assignment: CDR1 SGDLS and CDR2 YYNGEE. Trimming took off 4 bases at V and 0 bases at J, with 11 bases between the two ends. This CDR3 spans 15 amino acids. The CDR3 sequence is CASSRSGNSGNTIYF. Here the CDR3 DNA reads TGTGCCAGCAGCCGATCCGGGAACTCTGGAAACACCATATATTTT.

This clone was picked up one time. The J gene is TRBJ1-1, the V gene TRBV19; possible D gene TRBD1, 6 bases. The CDR3 runs 14 residues. V lost 1 base, J lost 11 bases, and 17 bases lay in between. Germline values: CDR1 LNHDA, CDR2 SQIVND (reference sequence). CDR3 nucleotides: TGTGCCAGTAGTATAGTAACGGGACAAAGCATGGCTTTCTTT. Translating gives CASSIVTGQSMAFF.

The genes are TRBV5-1 and TRBJ2-3; 8 nucleotides align to TRBD2. The length of the CDR3 is 16 residues. V lost 2 bases and J lost 4; bases outside the gene matches: 9. The germline CDR1 and CDR2 sequences are SGHRS and YFSETQ. The CDR3 DNA is TGCGCCAGCAGCTTTCTCGGCGGGAGGACCGCAGATACGCAGTATTTT. This translates into CASSFLGGRTADTQYF.

The chain is built from TRBV24-1 and TRBJ2-7; D is perhaps TRBD2 (5 bases). The CDR3 is made up of 14 amino acids. Trimming pared 4 bases from V and 9 bases from J, leaving 18 bases between. Germline lookup yields CDR1 KGHDR and CDR2 SFDVKD. The CDR3 DNA sequence: TGTGCCACCAGTGACCACGGACTCATCATAGGGCAGTACTTC. This sequence encodes CATSDHGLIIGQYF.

This clone was observed a handful of times. The V and J genes are TRBV15 and TRBJ2-1; D not resolved. The CDR3 loop spans 14 amino acids. The germline V gene has CDR1 LNHNV and CDR2 YYDKDF (reference sequence). Trimming cost V 0 bases and J 4 bases, with 7 bases left between them. In DNA form, the CDR3 reads TGTGCCACCAGCAGAGATTTCGGGTACAATGAGCAGTTCTTC. Translation gives CATSRDFGYNEQFF.

The rearrangement uses TRBV5-6 and TRBJ1-4; the match to TRBD1 covers 7 bases. The CDR3 is 15 amino acids. V lost 4 bases, J lost 2 bases, and 5 bases stayed unmatched. In germline, CDR1 is SGHDT, CDR2 YYEEEE. CDR3 in amino acids: CASSLLQGTNEKLFF. The CDR3 nucleotides read TGTGCCAGCAGCCTTTTACAGGGGACTAATGAAAAACTGTTTTTT.